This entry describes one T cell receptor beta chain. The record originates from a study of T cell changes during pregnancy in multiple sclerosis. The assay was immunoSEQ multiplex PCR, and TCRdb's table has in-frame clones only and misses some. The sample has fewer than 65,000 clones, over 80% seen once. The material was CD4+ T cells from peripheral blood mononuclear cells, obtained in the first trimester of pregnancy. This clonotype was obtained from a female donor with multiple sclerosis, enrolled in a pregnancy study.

The CDR3: CASSYSAGLASEQYF. The CDR3 DNA sequence: TGTGCCAGCAGTTACTCGGCGGGACTAGCCAGCGAGCAGTACTTC. This chain connects TRBV6-5 to TRBJ2-7; 9 bases match TRBD2. The germline CDR1 and CDR2 sequences are MNHEY and SVGAGI. With V trimmed by 0 bases and J by 6 bases, 6 bases remained unmatched. This CDR3 spans 15 amino acids.